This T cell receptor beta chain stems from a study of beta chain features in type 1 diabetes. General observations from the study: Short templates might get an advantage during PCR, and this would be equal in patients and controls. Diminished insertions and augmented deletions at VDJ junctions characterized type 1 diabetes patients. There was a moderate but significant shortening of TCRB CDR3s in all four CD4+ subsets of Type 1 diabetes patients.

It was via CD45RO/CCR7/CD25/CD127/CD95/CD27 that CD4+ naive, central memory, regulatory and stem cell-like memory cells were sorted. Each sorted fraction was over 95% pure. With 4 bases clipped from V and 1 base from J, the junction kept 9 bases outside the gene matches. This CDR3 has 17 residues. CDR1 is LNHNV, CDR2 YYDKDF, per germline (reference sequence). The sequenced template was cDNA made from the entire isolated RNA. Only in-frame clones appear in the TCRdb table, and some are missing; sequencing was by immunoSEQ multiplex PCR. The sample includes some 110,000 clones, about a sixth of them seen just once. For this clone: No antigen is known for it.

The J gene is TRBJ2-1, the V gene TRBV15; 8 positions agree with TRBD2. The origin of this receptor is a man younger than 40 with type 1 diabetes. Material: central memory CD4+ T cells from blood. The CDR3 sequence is CATSTLRGTSSYNEQFF. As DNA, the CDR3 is TGTGCCACCAGCACCTTACGAGGGACTAGTTCCTACAATGAGCAGTTCTTC.